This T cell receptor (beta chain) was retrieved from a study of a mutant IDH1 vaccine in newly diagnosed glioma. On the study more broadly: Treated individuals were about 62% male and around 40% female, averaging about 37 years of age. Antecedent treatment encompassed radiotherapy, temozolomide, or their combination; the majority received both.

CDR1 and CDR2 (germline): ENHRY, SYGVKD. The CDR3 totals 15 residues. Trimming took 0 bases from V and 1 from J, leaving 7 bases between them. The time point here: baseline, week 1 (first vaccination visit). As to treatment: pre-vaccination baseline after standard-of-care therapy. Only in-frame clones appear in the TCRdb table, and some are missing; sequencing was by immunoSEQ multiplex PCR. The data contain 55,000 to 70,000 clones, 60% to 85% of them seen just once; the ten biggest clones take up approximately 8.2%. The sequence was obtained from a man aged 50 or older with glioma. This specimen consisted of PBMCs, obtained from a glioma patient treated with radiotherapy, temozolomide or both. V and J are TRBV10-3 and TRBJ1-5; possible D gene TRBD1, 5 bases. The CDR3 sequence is CAISESGGSNQPQHF. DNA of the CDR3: TGTGCCATCAGTGAGTCGGGGGGGAGCAATCAGCCCCAGCATTTT.